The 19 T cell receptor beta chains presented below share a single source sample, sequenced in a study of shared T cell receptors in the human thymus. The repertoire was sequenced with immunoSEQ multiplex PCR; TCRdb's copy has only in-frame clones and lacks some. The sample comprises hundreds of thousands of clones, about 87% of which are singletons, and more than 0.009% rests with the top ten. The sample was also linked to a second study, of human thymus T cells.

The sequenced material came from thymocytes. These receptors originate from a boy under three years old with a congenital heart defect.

The DNA of the CDR3 is TGTGCCAGCAGTTTCCCGCCAGGGAAGAACACTGAAGCTTTCTTT. Protein sequence: CASSFPPGKNTEAFF. The V and J genes are TRBV28 and TRBJ1-1; a possible D gene is TRBD1 (5 bases). Germline lookup yields CDR1 MDHEN and CDR2 SYDVKM. CDR3 size: 15 residues. The germline V and J ends were trimmed by 3 bases and 1 base, with 12 bases remaining between them.

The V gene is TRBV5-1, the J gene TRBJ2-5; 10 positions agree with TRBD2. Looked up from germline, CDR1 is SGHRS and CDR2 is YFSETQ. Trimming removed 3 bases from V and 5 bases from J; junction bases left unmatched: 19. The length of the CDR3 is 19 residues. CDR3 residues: CASSWEEWTSGNPRETQYF. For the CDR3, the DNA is TGCGCCAGCAGCTGGGAGGAATGGACTAGCGGAAACCCCCGGGAGACCCAGTACTTC.

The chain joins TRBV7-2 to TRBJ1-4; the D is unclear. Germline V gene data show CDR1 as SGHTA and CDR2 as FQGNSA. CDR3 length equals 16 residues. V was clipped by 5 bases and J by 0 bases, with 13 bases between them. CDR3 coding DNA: TGTGCCAGCAGCCCTACAGCTGACCCAACTAATGAAAAACTGTTTTTT. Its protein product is CASSPTADPTNEKLFF.

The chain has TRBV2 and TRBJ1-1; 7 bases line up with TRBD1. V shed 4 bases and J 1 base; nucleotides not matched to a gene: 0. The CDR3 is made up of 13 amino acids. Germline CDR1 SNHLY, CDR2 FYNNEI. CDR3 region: CASSGDRNTEAFF. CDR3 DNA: TGTGCCAGCAGTGGGGACAGGAACACTGAAGCTTTCTTT.

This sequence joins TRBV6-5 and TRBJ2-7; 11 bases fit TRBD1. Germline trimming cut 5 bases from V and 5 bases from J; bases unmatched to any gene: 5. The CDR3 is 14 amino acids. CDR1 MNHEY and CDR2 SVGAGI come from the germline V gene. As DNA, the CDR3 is TGTGCCAGCAGTCTGGACAGGGGGCTCGACGAGCAGTACTTC. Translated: CASSLDRGLDEQYF.

This CDR3 is CASSQPQAGGSHEQYF. CDR3 sequence (DNA): TGTGCCAGCAGCCAACCTCAAGCGGGAGGGTCCCACGAGCAGTACTTC. This sequence joins TRBV7-9 and TRBJ2-7, with 10 bases fitting TRBD2. V lost 5 bases and J lost 5; bases outside the gene matches: 12. This CDR3 is 16 amino acids long. Germline CDR1 reads SEHNR; CDR2 reads FQNEAQ (reference sequence).

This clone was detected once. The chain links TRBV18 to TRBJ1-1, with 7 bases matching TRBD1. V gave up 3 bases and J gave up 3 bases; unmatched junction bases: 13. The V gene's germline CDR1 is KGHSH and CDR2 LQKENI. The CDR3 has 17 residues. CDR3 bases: TGTGCCAGCTCACCGCGACAGGGTAAGAACCGGGACACTGAAGCTTTCTTT. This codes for CASSPRQGKNRDTEAFF.

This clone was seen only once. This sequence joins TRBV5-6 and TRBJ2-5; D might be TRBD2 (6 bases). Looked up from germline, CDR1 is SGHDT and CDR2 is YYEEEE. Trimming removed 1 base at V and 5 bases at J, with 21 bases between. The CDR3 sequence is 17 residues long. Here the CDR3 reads CASSLTGGVKSVETQYF. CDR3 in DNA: TGTGCCAGCAGCTTGACGGGCGGGGTAAAGTCAGTGGAGACCCAGTACTTC.

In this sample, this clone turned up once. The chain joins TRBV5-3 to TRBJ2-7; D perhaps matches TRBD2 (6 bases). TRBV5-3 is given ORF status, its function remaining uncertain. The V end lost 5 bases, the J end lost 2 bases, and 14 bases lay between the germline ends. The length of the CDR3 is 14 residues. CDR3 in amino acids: CARSPGEVTYEQYF. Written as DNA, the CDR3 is TGTGCCAGAAGTCCGGGGGAAGTGACCTACGAGCAGTACTTC.

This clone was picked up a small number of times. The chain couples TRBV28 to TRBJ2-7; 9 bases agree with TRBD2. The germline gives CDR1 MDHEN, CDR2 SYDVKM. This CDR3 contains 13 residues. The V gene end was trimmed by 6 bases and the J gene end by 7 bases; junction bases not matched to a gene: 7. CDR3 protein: CASSTSLAGEQYF. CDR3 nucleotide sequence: TGTGCCAGCAGCACCTCTCTAGCGGGAGAGCAGTACTTC.

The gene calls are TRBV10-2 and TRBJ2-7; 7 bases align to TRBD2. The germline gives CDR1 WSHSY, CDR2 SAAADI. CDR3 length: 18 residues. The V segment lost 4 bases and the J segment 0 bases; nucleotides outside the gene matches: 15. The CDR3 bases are TGCGCCAGCAGTGGCCCTAGCGGATCGATGGGGAGCTCCTACGAGCAGTACTTC. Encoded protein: CASSGPSGSMGSSYEQYF.

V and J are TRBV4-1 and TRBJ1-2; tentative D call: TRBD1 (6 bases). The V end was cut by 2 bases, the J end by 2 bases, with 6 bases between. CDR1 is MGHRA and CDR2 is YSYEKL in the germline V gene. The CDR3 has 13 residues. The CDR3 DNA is TGCGCCAGCAGCCAACAGGGGAACTATGGCTACACCTTC. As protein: CASSQQGNYGYTF.

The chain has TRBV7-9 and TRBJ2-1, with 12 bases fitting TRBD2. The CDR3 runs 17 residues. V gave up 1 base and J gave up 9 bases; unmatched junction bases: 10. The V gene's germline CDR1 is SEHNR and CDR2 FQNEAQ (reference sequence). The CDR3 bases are TGTGCCAGCAGCTTAGAGAGGTGGACTAGCGGGAACAGTGAGCAGTTCTTC. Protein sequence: CASSLERWTSGNSEQFF.

The CDR3 DNA reads TGTGCCAGCAGTGAAGCGAGGGGGCGCGTGTCTGAAGCTTTCTTT. Translating gives CASSEARGRVSEAFF. The chain combines TRBV6-1 with TRBJ1-1, with 7 bases aligning to TRBD1. This CDR3 is built from 15 residues. Per germline, CDR1 MNHNS and CDR2 SASEGT. With V trimmed by 0 bases and J by 6 bases, 7 bases remained unmatched.

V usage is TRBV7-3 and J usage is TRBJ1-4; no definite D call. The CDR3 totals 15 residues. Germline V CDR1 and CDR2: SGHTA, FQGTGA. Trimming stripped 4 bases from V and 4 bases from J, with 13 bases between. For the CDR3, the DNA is TGTGCCAGCAGCTCCGCGCAGGTCTTTAATGAAAAACTGTTTTTT. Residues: CASSSAQVFNEKLFF.

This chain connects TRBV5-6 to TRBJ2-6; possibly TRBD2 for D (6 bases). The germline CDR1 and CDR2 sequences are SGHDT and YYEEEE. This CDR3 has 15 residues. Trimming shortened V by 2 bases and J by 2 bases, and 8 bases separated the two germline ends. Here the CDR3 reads CASSLTGAGANVLTF. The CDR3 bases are TGTGCCAGCAGCTTAACGGGAGCTGGGGCCAACGTCCTGACTTTC. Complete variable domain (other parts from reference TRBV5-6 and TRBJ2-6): DAGVTQSPTHLIKTRGQQVTLRCSPKSGHDTVSWYQQALGQGPQFIFQYYEEEERQRGNFPDRFSGHQFPNYSSELNVNALLLGDSALYLCASSLTGAGANVLTFGAGSRLTVL.

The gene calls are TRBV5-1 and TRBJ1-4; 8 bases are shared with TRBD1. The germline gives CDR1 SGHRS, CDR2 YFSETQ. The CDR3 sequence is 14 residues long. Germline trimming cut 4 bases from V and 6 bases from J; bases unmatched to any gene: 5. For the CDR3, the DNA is TGCGCCAGCAGCGTCGACAGGGGATATGAAAAACTGTTTTTT. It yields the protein CASSVDRGYEKLFF. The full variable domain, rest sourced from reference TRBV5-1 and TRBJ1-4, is KAGVTQTPRYLIKTRGQQVTLSCSPISGHRSVSWYQQTPGQGLQFLFEYFSETQRNKGNFPGRFSGRQFSNSRSEMNVSTLELGDSALYLCASSVDRGYEKLFFGSGTQLSVL.

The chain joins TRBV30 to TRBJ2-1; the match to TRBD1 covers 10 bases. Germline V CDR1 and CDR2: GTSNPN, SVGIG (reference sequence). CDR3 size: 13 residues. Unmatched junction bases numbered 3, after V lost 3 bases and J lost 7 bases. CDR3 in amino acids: CAWRTGGLNEQFF. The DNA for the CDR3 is TGTGCCTGGAGGACAGGGGGCTTGAATGAGCAGTTCTTC.

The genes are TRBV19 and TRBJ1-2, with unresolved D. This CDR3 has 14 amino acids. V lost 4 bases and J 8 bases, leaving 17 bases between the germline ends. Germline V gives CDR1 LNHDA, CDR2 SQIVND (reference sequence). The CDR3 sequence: CASSTRAPEDGYTF. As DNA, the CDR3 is TGTGCCAGTAGTACTCGGGCCCCGGAGGACGGCTACACCTTC.